The 17 T cell receptor beta chains in this list originate from one sample, sequenced in a study of cytomegalovirus exposure and HLA in healthy donors. A multiplex PCR was run with 60 Vbeta primers and 13 Jbeta primers. This table comes from immunoSEQ multiplex PCR, and its TCRdb copy is limited to in-frame clones, with some not included. The sample records over 250,000 clones, about nine tenths being singletons. The source material was PBMCs. These receptors were collected from a man aged 35-49 years in good health and CMV-seropositive.

Concerning this clone itself: At one of its ends the junction is not consistent with the germline gene, which may arise from a read error. The V call is TRBV7-9, the J call TRBJ1-2; D not certain. CDR1 is SEHNR, CDR2 FQNEAQ, per germline (reference sequence). The CDR3 has 15 amino acids. The DNA of the CDR3 is TGTTCCAGCAGCCCGGGGTCCTTGGGCGGCTATGGCTACACCTTC. It yields the protein CSSSPGSLGGYGYTF.

The gene calls are TRBV2 and TRBJ1-1; 7 bases match TRBD1. In germline, CDR1 is SNHLY, CDR2 FYNNEI. J lost 1 base, V lost 5 bases, and 13 bases had no gene match. This CDR3 has 17 amino acids. CDR3 amino acids: CASSLPRGAGGNTEAFF. CDR3 in DNA: TGTGCCAGCAGTCTTCCCCGAGGGGCAGGGGGGAACACTGAAGCTTTCTTT.

The CDR3 sequence: CASSRPGTGFGYTF. CDR3 coding DNA: TGTGCCAGCAGTCGCCCGGGTACCGGCTTTGGCTACACCTTC. The gene calls are TRBV28 and TRBJ1-2, with no clear D. Germline-derived CDR1 and CDR2 are MDHEN and SYDVKM. Deletions cut 5 bases from V and 7 bases from J, with 17 bases between. The CDR3 has 14 amino acids.

The J gene is TRBJ1-3, the V gene TRBV5-1; D is perhaps TRBD1 (6 bases). With 0 bases removed from V and 0 bases from J, the gap between germline ends came to 13 bases. CDR1 is SGHRS, CDR2 YFSETQ, per germline. This CDR3 contains 17 residues. CDR3 bases: TGCGCCAGCAGCTTGGCCCCGACAGGTCTCTCTGGAAACACCATATATTTT. Translated, it gives CASSLAPTGLSGNTIYF.

J is TRBJ2-5 and V is TRBV6-5, with TRBD1 matching over 7 bases. The germline CDR1 and CDR2 sequences are MNHEY and SVGAGI. Trimming removed 6 bases from V and 4 bases from J; junction bases left unmatched: 11. The CDR3 has 15 amino acids. The CDR3 here is CASSSRQGRRETQYF. The CDR3 DNA reads TGTGCCAGCAGCTCCCGACAGGGTAGGAGAGAGACCCAGTACTTC.

The rearrangement links TRBV21-1 to TRBJ1-1; the DNA was not used to check the table's D call, TRBD1. TRBV21-1 is a recognized pseudogene. The CDR3 sequence is 11 residues long. CDR3 amino acids: CASPRTVEAFF. The DNA of the CDR3 is TGTGCCAGCCCTAGGACAGTTGAAGCTTTCTTT.

CDR3 protein: CASSTPRGLADTQYF. The CDR3 DNA follows: TGTGCCAGTAGTACCCCCAGGGGGCTCGCAGATACGCAGTATTTT. V usage is TRBV19 and J usage is TRBJ2-3; 8 bases are shared with TRBD1. J was trimmed by 4 bases and V by 4 bases; bases with no gene match: 7. The CDR3 totals 15 residues. Germline loops: CDR1 LNHDA, CDR2 SQIVND (reference sequence).

The chain joins TRBV28 to TRBJ2-7; 9 bases are a match to TRBD1. J lost 5 bases, V lost 5 bases, and 13 bases had no gene match. The CDR3 contains 16 residues. Germline V gives CDR1 MDHEN, CDR2 SYDVKM. As DNA, the CDR3 is TGTGCCAGCAGTCCCAGCGGACAGGGGATAAAAAACGAGCAGTACTTC. This codes for CASSPSGQGIKNEQYF.

CDR3 sequence reads: CASSRTGGLGEQYF. CDR3 nucleotides: TGTGCCAGCAGCCGGACAGGGGGGCTCGGCGAGCAGTACTTC. The J gene is TRBJ2-7, the V gene TRBV7-3; 10 bases agree with TRBD1. In germline, CDR1 is SGHTA, CDR2 FQGTGA. This CDR3 is 14 amino acids long. V was pared by 5 bases and J by 6 bases, with 7 bases of the junction left unmatched.

In this sample, this clone turned up a few times. J is TRBJ1-4 and V is TRBV30; 9 nucleotides agree with TRBD1. The CDR3 runs 13 residues. Germline assignment: CDR1 GTSNPN and CDR2 SVGIG (reference sequence). The CDR3 reads CAGKDRGDEKLFF. DNA for the CDR3: TGTGCGGGAAAGGACAGGGGTGATGAAAAACTGTTTTTT. The full variable domain, its missing parts supplied by reference TRBV30 and TRBJ1-4, is SQTIHQWPATLVQPVGSPLSLECTVEGTSNPNLYWYRQAAGRGLQLLFYSVGIGQISSEVPQNLSASRPQDRQFILSSKKLLLSDSGFYLCAGKDRGDEKLFFGSGTQLSVL.

The sample holds one count of this clone. The rearrangement links TRBV30 to TRBJ1-5, with D uncertain. CDR3 size: 14 residues. Looked up from germline, CDR1 is GTSNPN and CDR2 is SVGIG (reference sequence). Trimming took 2 bases from V and 3 from J, leaving 11 bases between them. CDR3 amino acids: CAWSTGFTNQPQHF. DNA of the CDR3: TGTGCCTGGAGTACGGGGTTCACCAATCAGCCCCAGCATTTT.

The gene calls are TRBV4-1 and TRBJ2-1; maybe TRBD2 (6 bases). This CDR3 contains 14 residues. Germline V gene lookup returns CDR1 MGHRA and CDR2 YSYEKL. The V end lost 1 base, the J end lost 9 bases, and 13 bases lay between the germline ends. This chain's CDR3 is CASSQVMGGGEQFF. For the CDR3, the DNA is TGCGCCAGCAGCCAAGTAATGGGAGGCGGTGAGCAGTTCTTC.

The rearrangement joins TRBV28 to TRBJ2-7; 9 bases are a match to TRBD1. The length of the CDR3 is 12 residues. The V segment lost 8 bases and the J segment 4 bases; nucleotides outside the gene matches: 3. CDR1 and CDR2 from the germline V gene are MDHEN and SYDVKM. The CDR3, as DNA: TGTGCCAGCCTGACAGGGGGGTACGAGCAGTACTTC. Residues: CASLTGGYEQYF.

Here the CDR3 reads CASSTGTGIGYTF. The CDR3 DNA sequence: TGTGCCAGTAGTACCGGGACAGGGATTGGCTACACCTTC. The chain uses TRBV19 and TRBJ1-2; TRBD1 aligns across 9 bases. V was pared by 4 bases and J by 7 bases, with 4 bases of the junction left unmatched. The CDR3 extends over 13 amino acids. Germline CDR1 reads LNHDA; CDR2 reads SQIVND (reference sequence).

The genes are TRBV11-2 and TRBJ1-1; a weak D match, TRBD1 (6 bases). Germline CDR1 is SGHAT and CDR2 is FQNNGV. The CDR3 totals 14 residues. The germline V and J ends were trimmed by 1 base and 5 bases, with 11 bases remaining between them. CDR3 residues: CASSLVRRGTEAFF. In nucleotides, the CDR3 is TGTGCCAGCAGCTTAGTGCGCAGGGGAACTGAAGCTTTCTTT.

The chain employs TRBV6-5 and TRBJ2-7; D is unclear. CDR1 and CDR2 from the germline V gene are MNHEY and SVGAGI. Deletions cut 0 bases from V and 2 bases from J, with 8 bases between. The CDR3 spans 14 residues. The CDR3 is CASSYSAGPYEQYF. In DNA form, the CDR3 reads TGTGCCAGCAGTTACTCTGCAGGCCCCTACGAGCAGTACTTC.

The sample holds one count of this clone. The V gene is TRBV14, the J gene TRBJ2-7; TRBD2 aligns across 8 bases. The CDR3 covers 15 residues. V gave up 1 base and J gave up 6 bases; unmatched junction bases: 8. Germline V gene data show CDR1 as SGHDN and CDR2 as FVKESK. The CDR3 region is CASSQGASGLGEQYF. DNA of the CDR3: TGTGCCAGCAGCCAAGGGGCTAGCGGGTTAGGCGAGCAGTACTTC.